The 10 T cell receptor beta chains below all came from one sample that was sequenced in a study of T cells in Graves' hyperthyroidism and ophthalmopathy. RNA transcripts served as the template for amplifying TCR beta CDR3 regions. The TCR CDR3 was amplified in a first-round RT-PCR using the HTBI primer set. TCRdb re-derived calls from the multiplex PCR reads in MiXCR, one entry per CDR3 protein. The profile covers 300,000 to 450,000 distinct CDR3 sequences, with roughly 25% appearing a single time and around 70% taken by the ten largest. The sample was blood. The receptors come from a man aged 45-65 years with Graves' hyperthyroidism.

This clonotype came up a few times. The V call is TRBV5-1, the J call TRBJ2-1; 12 bases match TRBD2. With 2 bases clipped from V and 8 bases from J, the junction kept 14 bases outside the gene matches. Germline V lookup: CDR1 SGHRS, CDR2 YFSETQ. This CDR3 spans 18 amino acids. CDR3: CASSFSIRLAGVTDEQFF. The DNA for the CDR3 is TGCGCCAGCAGCTTTAGTATCCGACTAGCGGGAGTCACGGATGAGCAGTTCTTC. Full variable domain (missing parts from reference TRBV5-1 and TRBJ2-1): KAGVTQTPRYLIKTRGQQVTLSCSPISGHRSVSWYQQTPGQGLQFLFEYFSETQRNKGNFPGRFSGRQFSNSRSEMNVSTLELGDSALYLCASSFSIRLAGVTDEQFFGPGTRLTVL.

The chain joins TRBV5-1 to TRBJ2-7; D remains unclear. V lost 6 bases to trimming and J lost 0 bases, with 16 bases between them. This CDR3 has 15 residues. Germline V gene data show CDR1 as SGHRS and CDR2 as YFSETQ. CDR3 DNA sequence: TGCGCCAGCAAAAGGCTGGAGAGGAGCTCCTACGAGCAGTACTTC. Translated: CASKRLERSSYEQYF. The full variable domain, its missing parts supplied by reference TRBV5-1 and TRBJ2-7, is KAGVTQTPRYLIKTRGQQVTLSCSPISGHRSVSWYQQTPGQGLQFLFEYFSETQRNKGNFPGRFSGRQFSNSRSEMNVSTLELGDSALYLCASKRLERSSYEQYFGPGTRLTVT.

In DNA, the CDR3 is TGTGCCAGCAAAGGGACAGGGGGATTCTACGAGCAGTACTTC. Its protein is CASKGTGGFYEQYF. This chain joins TRBV2 and TRBJ2-7; 11 nucleotides match TRBD1. CDR1 and CDR2 (germline): SNHLY, FYNNEI. With 7 bases clipped from V and 3 bases from J, the junction kept 5 bases outside the gene matches. The length of the CDR3 is 14 residues.

The gene calls are TRBV5-1 and TRBJ1-4, with D uncertain. The CDR3 runs to 13 residues. Germline V gives CDR1 SGHRS, CDR2 YFSETQ. V was shortened by 1 base and J by 4 bases, with 5 bases between the two germline ends. The CDR3, as DNA: TGCGCCAGCAGCTTGATCGTTAATGAAAAACTGTTTTTT. As protein: CASSLIVNEKLFF.

This clonotype has at least ten counts. This chain joins TRBV27 and TRBJ1-2, with 8 bases matching TRBD1. The CDR3 is made up of 14 amino acids. The trim removed 5 bases at V and 5 bases at J, leaving 7 bases unmatched. Germline V gene data show CDR1 as MNHEY and CDR2 as SMNVEV (reference sequence). CDR3 sequence: CASSAGTGRYGYTF. In DNA, the CDR3 is TGTGCCAGCAGTGCCGGGACAGGAAGGTATGGCTACACCTTC.

This clonotype was recorded a few times. A read error may account for a junction end that differs from germline. This sequence joins TRBV27 and TRBJ1-1; perhaps TRBD1 as D (5 bases). The germline CDR1 and CDR2 sequences are MNHEY and SMNVEV (reference sequence). The CDR3 consists of 15 residues. CDR3 DNA sequence: TGTGCCAGCAGTTTGGGGCCAGGGCTGAACACTGAAGCCTTCTTT. Protein product: CASSLGPGLNTEAFF.

This clonotype was seen just once. A read error may be the cause here, since a much bigger clone is one base away. The V call is TRBV12-3 or TRBV12-4, the J call TRBJ2-1; the D gene is possibly TRBD2 (6 bases). The CDR3 spans 16 residues. Trimming stripped 8 bases from V and 6 bases from J, with 23 bases between. The CDR3 coding sequence is TGTGCCAGCCGCTCCCCAGCGGGCGGGCAGCCCAATGAGCAGTTCTTC. Translated, it gives CASRSPAGGQPNEQFF.

This clonotype has just a few counts. This chain connects TRBV28 to TRBJ1-1; D remains unclear. CDR3 size: 12 residues. V was pared by 5 bases and J by 7 bases, with 11 bases between. CDR1 is MDHEN and CDR2 is SYDVKM in the germline V gene. The CDR3 here is CASSALHLEAFF. As DNA, the CDR3 is TGTGCCAGCAGTGCCCTACACCTTGAAGCTTTCTTT. The whole variable domain, filled in from reference TRBV28 and TRBJ1-1, reads DVKVTQSSRYLVKRTGEKVFLECVQDMDHENMFWYRQDPGLGLRLIYFSYDVKMKEKGDIPEGYSVSREKKERFSLILESASTNQTSMYLCASSALHLEAFFGQGTRLTVV.

Only a few counts were recorded for this clonotype. The genes are TRBV10-2 and TRBJ2-7, with 16 bases that match TRBD2. V gave up 7 bases and J gave up 0 bases; unmatched junction bases: 3. The CDR3 is 16 amino acids. CDR1 and CDR2 (germline): WSHSY, SAAADI. The CDR3 region is CASTGTSGRGSYEQYF. The CDR3 coding sequence is TGCGCCAGCACCGGGACTAGCGGGAGGGGCTCCTACGAGCAGTACTTC.

This clonotype was counted many times. The chain joins TRBV3-1 to TRBJ2-3, with D tentatively TRBD2 (5 bases). Trimming removed 3 bases from V and 2 bases from J, with 12 bases in between. The CDR3 spans 15 residues. Germline V gene lookup returns CDR1 LGHDT and CDR2 YNNKEL (reference sequence). The CDR3 region is CASSHPGFSTDTQYF. DNA for the CDR3: TGTGCCAGCAGCCACCCGGGATTTTCCACAGATACGCAGTATTTT.